This is a list of T cell receptor beta chains from one sample in a study of cytomegalovirus exposure and HLA in healthy donors. Profiled with immunoSEQ multiplex PCR; TCRdb holds only in-frame clones, not every one. This table has roughly 170,000 clones, about four fifths appearing once. The source material was PBMCs. The receptors originated from a male donor in good health and CMV-seronegative. Both conserved end residues are part of each CDR3. Fields, in order: D gene, V gene, CDR3 protein. A D gene is named only where the DNA matches it firmly.

d_call: TRBD1
v_call: TRBV7-9
cdr3_aa: CATDTGVSSYEQYF

d_call: .
v_call: TRBV19
cdr3_aa: CASASTGNTIYF

d_call: .
v_call: TRBV30
cdr3_aa: CAWSRPSDSVYEQYF

d_call: TRBD1
v_call: TRBV19
cdr3_aa: CASSNTGGIWYEQYF

d_call: .
v_call: TRBV6-6
cdr3_aa: CASSFLRSGTDTQYF

d_call: .
v_call: TRBV9
cdr3_aa: CASSASPARARDTQYF

d_call: TRBD2
v_call: TRBV15
cdr3_aa: CATSRDRGLAGGETQYF

d_call: .
v_call: TRBV19
cdr3_aa: CASATFATNEKLFF

d_call: .
v_call: TRBV19
cdr3_aa: CASSTHVLAEGYTF

d_call: TRBD1
v_call: TRBV28
cdr3_aa: CASSPQGRNTEAFF

d_call: .
v_call: TRBV13
cdr3_aa: CASSLGRRVETQYF

d_call: TRBD1
v_call: TRBV6-5
cdr3_aa: CASSSTGFVRAFF

d_call: .
v_call: TRBV5-1
cdr3_aa: CASSRAGTKNIQYF

d_call: .
v_call: TRBV5-5
cdr3_aa: CASSLVSAGNTEAFF

d_call: TRBD1
v_call: TRBV5-4
cdr3_aa: CASSFLGTGFYEQYF

d_call: TRBD1
v_call: TRBV5-1
cdr3_aa: CASSPSGQANYGYTF

d_call: TRBD1
v_call: TRBV19
cdr3_aa: CASSRQAGTGAYEQYF

d_call: .
v_call: TRBV18
cdr3_aa: CASSPRGYGNEQFF

d_call: TRBD2
v_call: TRBV6-4
cdr3_aa: CASSDSGLAGNEQFF

d_call: TRBD1
v_call: TRBV7-9
cdr3_aa: CATQGQGTYEQYF

d_call: .
v_call: TRBV7-2
cdr3_aa: CASSSRGANYGYTF

d_call: .
v_call: TRBV6-6
cdr3_aa: CASSYRVAGNTIYF

d_call: TRBD1
v_call: TRBV27
cdr3_aa: CASSLMVGQGVGTQYF

d_call: TRBD1
v_call: TRBV29-1
cdr3_aa: CSVGRQGFYNEQFF

d_call: .
v_call: TRBV14
cdr3_aa: CASSQVGSRNQPQHF

d_call: .
v_call: TRBV15
cdr3_aa: CATSGQQVYGYTF

d_call: .
v_call: TRBV5-6
cdr3_aa: CASSRGGGSNQPQHF

d_call: .
v_call: TRBV4-1
cdr3_aa: CASSPDRDPSGNTIYF

d_call: .
v_call: TRBV2
cdr3_aa: CASSYSYEQYF

d_call: TRBD1
v_call: TRBV6-5
cdr3_aa: CASSPAGTGTYEQYF

d_call: .
v_call: TRBV29-1
cdr3_aa: CSVEVDWTNEQYF

d_call: TRBD1
v_call: TRBV2
cdr3_aa: CANRRVGRDRNKKNIQYF

d_call: TRBD2
v_call: TRBV27
cdr3_aa: CASILAGTDTQYF

d_call: TRBD1
v_call: TRBV9
cdr3_aa: CASSTQTGVHGYTF

d_call: .
v_call: TRBV7-2
cdr3_aa: CASSLRSGNTEAFF

d_call: .
v_call: TRBV18
cdr3_aa: CASSPPRQSNYGYTF

d_call: TRBD1
v_call: TRBV18
cdr3_aa: CASSPKNRQGAVNEQYF

d_call: TRBD1
v_call: TRBV27
cdr3_aa: CASMGRGLRGNQPQHF

d_call: .
v_call: TRBV7-6
cdr3_aa: CASSPFGGDNEQFF

d_call: TRBD1
v_call: TRBV7-3
cdr3_aa: CASSLDRVTEAFF

d_call: TRBD1
v_call: TRBV5-6
cdr3_aa: CASSLHIGQGATYEQYF

d_call: TRBD1
v_call: TRBV10-2
cdr3_aa: CASGTDYGYTF

d_call: TRBD1
v_call: TRBV9
cdr3_aa: CASSVEQGGKLFF

d_call: TRBD1
v_call: TRBV12-5
cdr3_aa: CASGITGASGYTF

d_call: TRBD1
v_call: TRBV18
cdr3_aa: CASSPSGGRDYEQYF

d_call: TRBD2
v_call: TRBV9
cdr3_aa: CASSAAGLALNEQFF

d_call: TRBD1
v_call: TRBV5-1
cdr3_aa: CASSLSQGARYEQYF

d_call: TRBD1
v_call: TRBV9
cdr3_aa: CASSLSGTGAYEQYF

d_call: .
v_call: TRBV5-1
cdr3_aa: CASSFALGGGEQYF

d_call: .
v_call: TRBV5-1
cdr3_aa: CASSLQGSNYGYTF

d_call: TRBD1
v_call: TRBV28
cdr3_aa: CASSYPGQRPYEQYF

d_call: TRBD2
v_call: TRBV5-1
cdr3_aa: CASRGGLAENTGELFF

d_call: .
v_call: TRBV14
cdr3_aa: CASSLVRGYNEQFF

d_call: TRBD1
v_call: TRBV9
cdr3_aa: CASSESPWGRGSSYEQYF

d_call: TRBD1
v_call: TRBV7-9
cdr3_aa: CASSLSTGTGRETQYF